This section outlines one T cell receptor (beta chain) sequence together with its context. This sample is part of a study of blood T cell repertoires in COVID-19. Method: immunoSEQ multiplex PCR; TCRdb's copy keeps in-frame clones and lacks some. This sample has some 99,000 clones, with nearly 85% found just once. The source is a woman aged 45-65 years with acute or convalescent COVID-19. Sequenced material: peripheral blood.

The CDR3, as DNA: TGCGCCAGCAGCCGGGGGGACACCAACAATTCACCCCTCCACTTT. Translation gives CASSRGDTNNSPLHF. J is TRBJ1-6 and V is TRBV5-1; tentatively, D is TRBD1 (6 bases). Trimming left V 4 bases short and J 7 bases short, with 15 bases between. The V gene's germline CDR1 is SGHRS and CDR2 YFSETQ. The CDR3 extends over 15 amino acids.